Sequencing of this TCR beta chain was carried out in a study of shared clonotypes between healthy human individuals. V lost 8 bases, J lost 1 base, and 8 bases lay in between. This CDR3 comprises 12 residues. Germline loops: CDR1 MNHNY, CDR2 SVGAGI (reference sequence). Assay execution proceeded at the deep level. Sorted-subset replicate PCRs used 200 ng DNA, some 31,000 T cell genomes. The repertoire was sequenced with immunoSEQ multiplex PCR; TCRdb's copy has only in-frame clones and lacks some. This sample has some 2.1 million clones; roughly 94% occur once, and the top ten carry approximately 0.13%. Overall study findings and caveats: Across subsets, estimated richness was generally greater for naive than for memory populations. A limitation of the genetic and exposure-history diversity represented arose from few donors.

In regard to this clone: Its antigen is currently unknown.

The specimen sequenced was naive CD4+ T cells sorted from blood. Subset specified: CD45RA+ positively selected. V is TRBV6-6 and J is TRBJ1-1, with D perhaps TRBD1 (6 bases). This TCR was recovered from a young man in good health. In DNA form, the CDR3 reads TGTGCCAGCGTACAGGGGAACACTGAAGCTTTCTTT. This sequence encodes CASVQGNTEAFF.